This is a list of T cell receptor beta chains from one sample in a study of blood T cell repertoires in COVID-19. The method was immunoSEQ multiplex PCR; TCRdb's version includes in-frame clones alone and lacks a portion of them. Altogether 75,000 to 100,000 clones are present, 82% being singletons, with the ten largest covering 6% to 7.5%. The specimen was peripheral blood. The receptors were gathered from a man between 45 and 60 years old with active or convalescent COVID-19. Both conserved end residues are part of each CDR3.

CDR3: CASSIATNEKLFF
V: TRBV5-1
J: TRBJ1-4

CDR3: CASTTGSRQGYTF
V: TRBV6-5
J: TRBJ1-2

CDR3: CATTQGVNTGELFF
V: TRBV2
J: TRBJ2-2

CDR3: CASSQSHTGTQYF
V: TRBV4-3
J: TRBJ2-5

CDR3: CASSEMQGSGANVLTF
V: TRBV6-2/TRBV6-3
J: TRBJ2-6

CDR3: CASRPAGTETQYF
V: TRBV5-6
J: TRBJ2-5

CDR3: CAAGGAQYGYTF
V: TRBV12-3/TRBV12-4
J: TRBJ1-2

CDR3: CASTQTGGLSYEQYF
V: TRBV19
J: TRBJ2-7

CDR3: CASSLGTGSYQPQHF
V: TRBV5-1
J: TRBJ1-5

CDR3: CASSPRYGYTF
V: TRBV19
J: TRBJ1-2

CDR3: CSVAAGRAYEQYF
V: TRBV29-1
J: TRBJ2-7

CDR3: CASSLAARETQYF
V: TRBV7-8
J: TRBJ2-5